These T cell receptor beta chains were read from a single sample in a study of blood T cell repertoires in COVID-19. Produced via immunoSEQ multiplex PCR; TCRdb's table is partial and in-frame only. The table lists 110,000 or so clones, approximately 80% of them singletons. Input material: peripheral blood. The receptors come from a man in his 70s with acute or convalescent COVID-19. Each CDR3 is given with its conserved first and last residue.

J gene: TRBJ2-3
V gene: TRBV18
CDR3 length: 16
CDR3 protein: CASSPPSGKGTDTQYF

J gene: TRBJ2-1
V gene: TRBV5-1
CDR3 length: 17
CDR3 protein: CASSGPGLAGGYNEQFF

J gene: TRBJ2-7
V gene: TRBV3-1/TRBV3-2
CDR3 length: 16
CDR3 protein: CASSQGLAGLTSEQYF

J gene: TRBJ2-7
V gene: TRBV3-1/TRBV3-2
CDR3 length: 16
CDR3 protein: CASSQGGGQGPDEQYF

J gene: TRBJ2-7
V gene: TRBV9
CDR3 length: 14
CDR3 protein: CASSVTGSSYEQYF

J gene: TRBJ2-2
V gene: TRBV27
CDR3 length: 15
CDR3 protein: CASSTRQGAGGELFF

J gene: TRBJ2-2
V gene: TRBV6-5
CDR3 length: 14
CDR3 protein: CASRTPTGAGELFF

J gene: TRBJ2-7
V gene: TRBV27
CDR3 length: 16
CDR3 protein: CASSLWDRGRLREQYF

J gene: TRBJ2-7
V gene: TRBV12-5
CDR3 length: 16
CDR3 protein: CASGFPGGLSSYEQYF

J gene: TRBJ2-3
V gene: TRBV9
CDR3 length: 16
CDR3 protein: CASSVGGSGESYTQYF

J gene: TRBJ1-1
V gene: TRBV7-3
CDR3 length: 13
CDR3 protein: CASSLLQTTEAFF

J gene: TRBJ2-7
V gene: TRBV28
CDR3 length: 13
CDR3 protein: CASTSGTSYEQYF

J gene: TRBJ2-5
V gene: TRBV14
CDR3 length: 15
CDR3 protein: CASSRDRGTQETQYF

J gene: TRBJ1-5
V gene: TRBV24-1
CDR3 length: 16
CDR3 protein: CATIKAGQSSNQPQHF

J gene: TRBJ2-3
V gene: TRBV3-1/TRBV3-2
CDR3 length: 15
CDR3 protein: CASSQVDSFRDTQYF

J gene: TRBJ1-2
V gene: TRBV7-8
CDR3 length: 14
CDR3 protein: CASSLGTADYGYTF

J gene: TRBJ2-3
V gene: TRBV7-2
CDR3 length: 15
CDR3 protein: CASSLGAGFTDTQYF

J gene: TRBJ2-1
V gene: TRBV6-5
CDR3 length: 15
CDR3 protein: CASSYSGTSYNEQFF

J gene: TRBJ2-5
V gene: TRBV5-1
CDR3 length: 12
CDR3 protein: CASRAGLETQYF

J gene: TRBJ2-3
V gene: TRBV28
CDR3 length: 13
CDR3 protein: CASSLGTGTLLYF

J gene: TRBJ2-7
V gene: TRBV6-7
CDR3 length: 12
CDR3 protein: CARGRGNYEQYF

J gene: TRBJ1-2
V gene: TRBV5-4
CDR3 length: 14
CDR3 protein: CASSTGQGDYGYTF

J gene: TRBJ2-7
V gene: TRBV12-3/TRBV12-4
CDR3 length: 12
CDR3 protein: CASSYQGYEQYF

J gene: TRBJ1-2
V gene: TRBV24-1
CDR3 length: 14
CDR3 protein: CATSPRGAGYGYTF

J gene: TRBJ1-1
V gene: TRBV2
CDR3 length: 13
CDR3 protein: CASGWQGRTEAFF

J gene: TRBJ1-2
V gene: TRBV28
CDR3 length: 11
CDR3 protein: CASYTGGGYTF

J gene: TRBJ2-5
V gene: TRBV7-6
CDR3 length: 12
CDR3 protein: CAAGKNQETQYF

J gene: TRBJ2-3
V gene: TRBV5-1
CDR3 length: 15
CDR3 protein: CASSVDGGLQDTQYF

J gene: TRBJ1-4
V gene: TRBV7-8
CDR3 length: 15
CDR3 protein: CASSLIGATNEKLFF

J gene: TRBJ2-7
V gene: TRBV15
CDR3 length: 16
CDR3 protein: CATSRPRQGLNYEQYF

J gene: TRBJ2-7
V gene: TRBV27
CDR3 length: 15
CDR3 protein: CASSRKTGSSYEQYF

J gene: TRBJ2-2
V gene: TRBV7-3
CDR3 length: 18
CDR3 protein: CASSLRGRAGASTGELFF

J gene: TRBJ2-5
V gene: TRBV3-1/TRBV3-2
CDR3 length: 12
CDR3 protein: CASGRGLETQYF

J gene: TRBJ1-1
V gene: TRBV18
CDR3 length: 13
CDR3 protein: CASSRSRGTEAFF

J gene: TRBJ2-7
V gene: TRBV10-3
CDR3 length: 16
CDR3 protein: CAISEPGGVRSYEQYF

J gene: TRBJ2-7
V gene: TRBV6-5
CDR3 length: 12
CDR3 protein: CASKSGGYEQYF

J gene: TRBJ1-2
V gene: TRBV5-4
CDR3 length: 13
CDR3 protein: CASSLEGDYGYTF

J gene: TRBJ2-3
V gene: TRBV7-9
CDR3 length: 15
CDR3 protein: CASSLVGGGTDTQYF

J gene: TRBJ2-2
V gene: TRBV9
CDR3 length: 14
CDR3 protein: CASSVGAQGGELFF

J gene: TRBJ2-7
V gene: TRBV5-5
CDR3 length: 16
CDR3 protein: CASSLAPQGGSYEQYF

J gene: TRBJ2-2
V gene: TRBV9
CDR3 length: 17
CDR3 protein: CASSGARSIGGTGELFF

J gene: TRBJ2-3
V gene: TRBV7-3
CDR3 length: 14
CDR3 protein: CASSIRQGADTQYF

J gene: TRBJ2-5
V gene: TRBV6-5
CDR3 length: 15
CDR3 protein: CASSKTSGGGKTQYF

J gene: TRBJ2-3
V gene: TRBV4-3
CDR3 length: 16
CDR3 protein: CASSQDGAGVRDTQYF

J gene: TRBJ2-3
V gene: TRBV3-1/TRBV3-2
CDR3 length: 14
CDR3 protein: CASSQGAGTDTQYF

J gene: TRBJ2-3
V gene: TRBV7-2
CDR3 length: 16
CDR3 protein: CASSWTSGSRTDTQYF

J gene: TRBJ1-6
V gene: TRBV6-6
CDR3 length: 15
CDR3 protein: CASSSPSGYNSPLHF

J gene: TRBJ2-1
V gene: TRBV19
CDR3 length: 16
CDR3 protein: CASSIWTSGGNNEQFF

J gene: TRBJ2-1
V gene: TRBV5-5
CDR3 length: 13
CDR3 protein: CASRPSSYNEQFF

J gene: TRBJ2-3
V gene: TRBV7-2
CDR3 length: 15
CDR3 protein: CASSARAEGTDTQYF

J gene: TRBJ2-7
V gene: TRBV5-5
CDR3 length: 14
CDR3 protein: CASSLVQGTYEQYF

J gene: TRBJ2-3
V gene: TRBV13
CDR3 length: 16
CDR3 protein: CASSSTSRPGTDTQYF

J gene: TRBJ2-7
V gene: TRBV7-8
CDR3 length: 14
CDR3 protein: CASSLDRITYEQYF

J gene: TRBJ1-5
V gene: TRBV27
CDR3 length: 13
CDR3 protein: CASSLQGTQPQHF